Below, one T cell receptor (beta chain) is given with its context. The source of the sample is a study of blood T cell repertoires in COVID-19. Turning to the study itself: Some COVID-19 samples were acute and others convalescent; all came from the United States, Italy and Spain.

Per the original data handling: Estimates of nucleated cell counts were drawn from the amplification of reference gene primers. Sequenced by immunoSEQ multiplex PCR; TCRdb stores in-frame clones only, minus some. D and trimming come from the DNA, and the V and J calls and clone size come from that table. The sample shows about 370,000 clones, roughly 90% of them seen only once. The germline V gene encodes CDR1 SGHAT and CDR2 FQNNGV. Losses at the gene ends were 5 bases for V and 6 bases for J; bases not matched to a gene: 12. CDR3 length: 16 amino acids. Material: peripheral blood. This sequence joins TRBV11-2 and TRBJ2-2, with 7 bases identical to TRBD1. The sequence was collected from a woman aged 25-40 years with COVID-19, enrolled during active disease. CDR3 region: CASSPRPTGSAGELFF. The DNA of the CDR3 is TGTGCCAGCAGCCCTCGCCCGACAGGGAGCGCCGGGGAGCTGTTTTTT. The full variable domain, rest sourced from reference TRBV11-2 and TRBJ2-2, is EAGVAQSPRYKIIEKRQSVAFWCNPISGHATLYWYQQILGQGPKLLIQFQNNGVVDDSQLPKDRFSAERLKGVDSTLKIQPAKLEDSAVYLCASSPRPTGSAGELFFGEGSRLTVL.